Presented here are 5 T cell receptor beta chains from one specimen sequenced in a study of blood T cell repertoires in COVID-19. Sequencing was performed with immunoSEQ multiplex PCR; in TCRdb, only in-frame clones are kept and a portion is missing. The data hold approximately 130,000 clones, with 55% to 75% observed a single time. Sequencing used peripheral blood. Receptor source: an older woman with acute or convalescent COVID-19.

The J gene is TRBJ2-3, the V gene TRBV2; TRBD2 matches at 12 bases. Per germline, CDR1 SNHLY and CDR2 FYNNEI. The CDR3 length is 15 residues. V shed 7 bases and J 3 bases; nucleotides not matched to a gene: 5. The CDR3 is CASKSSGGATDTQYF. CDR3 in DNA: TGTGCCAGCAAGTCTAGCGGGGGGGCGACAGATACGCAGTATTTT. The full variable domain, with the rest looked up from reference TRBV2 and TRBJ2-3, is EPEVTQTPSHQVTQMGQEVILRCVPISNHLYFYWYRQILGQKVEFLVSFYNNEISEKSEIFDDQFSVERPDGSNFTLKIRSTKLEDSAMYFCASKSSGGATDTQYFGPGTRLTVL.

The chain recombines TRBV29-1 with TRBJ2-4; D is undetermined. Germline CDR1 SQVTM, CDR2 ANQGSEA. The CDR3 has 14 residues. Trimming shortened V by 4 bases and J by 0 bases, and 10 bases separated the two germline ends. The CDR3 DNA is TGCAGCGTTGCCCTCGCGTCAGCCAAAAACATTCAGTACTTC. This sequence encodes CSVALASAKNIQYF.

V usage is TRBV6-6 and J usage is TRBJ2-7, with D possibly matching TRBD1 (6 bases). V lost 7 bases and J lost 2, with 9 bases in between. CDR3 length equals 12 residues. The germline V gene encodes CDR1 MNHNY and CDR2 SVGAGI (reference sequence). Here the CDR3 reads CASMAGAYEQYF. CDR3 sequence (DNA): TGTGCCAGCATGGCAGGGGCCTACGAGCAGTACTTC.

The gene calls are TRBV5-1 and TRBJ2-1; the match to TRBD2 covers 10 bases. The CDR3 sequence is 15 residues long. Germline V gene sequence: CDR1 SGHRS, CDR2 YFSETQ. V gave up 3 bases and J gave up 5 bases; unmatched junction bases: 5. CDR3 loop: CASSYKTSGHNEQFF. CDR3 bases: TGCGCCAGCAGCTATAAGACTAGCGGGCACAATGAGCAGTTCTTC.

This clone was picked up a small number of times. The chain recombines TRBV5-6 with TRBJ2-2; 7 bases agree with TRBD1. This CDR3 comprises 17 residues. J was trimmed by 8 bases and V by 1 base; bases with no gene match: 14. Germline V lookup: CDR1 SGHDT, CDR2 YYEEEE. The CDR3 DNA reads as TGTGCCAGCAGCTTGCCCCCGGGACAGTCCTCCATAGGGGAGCTGTTTTTT. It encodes CASSLPPGQSSIGELFF.